These 29 T cell receptor beta chains came from one sample sequenced in a study of T cell responses to AZD1222 COVID-19 vaccine. The method was immunoSEQ multiplex PCR; TCRdb's version includes in-frame clones alone and lacks a portion of them. The data contain about 68,000 clones, about nine tenths of them singletons. The specimen comprised peripheral blood, sampled on day 0 of AZD1222 vaccination. The receptors here all came from an adult in good health.

By its share, this clone is large. The V call is TRBV27, the J call TRBJ2-5; TRBD1 matches 9 bases. Germline V CDR1 and CDR2: MNHEY, SMNVEV (reference sequence). The CDR3 contains 15 residues. The V gene end was trimmed by 5 bases and the J gene end by 5 bases; junction bases not matched to a gene: 9. The CDR3 loop reads CASSPQDRGRETQYF. The CDR3 DNA sequence: TGTGCCAGCAGTCCCCAGGACAGGGGCAGGGAGACCCAGTACTTC.

The V call is TRBV7-9, the J call TRBJ2-2, with 14 bases matching TRBD2. Germline CDR1 and CDR2: SEHNR and FQNEAQ (reference sequence). The CDR3 covers 16 residues. J was trimmed by 7 bases and V by 5 bases; bases with no gene match: 6. The CDR3 here is CASSHGTSGRGGELFF. For the CDR3, the DNA is TGTGCCAGCAGCCACGGGACTAGCGGGAGAGGCGGGGAGCTGTTTTTT.

The CDR3 spells CASERDRVNTEAFF. The CDR3 DNA is TGTGCCAGCGAAAGGGACAGGGTGAACACTGAAGCTTTCTTT. The chain employs TRBV2 and TRBJ1-1; 9 nucleotides align to TRBD1. The length of the CDR3 is 14 residues. Germline V CDR1 and CDR2: SNHLY, FYNNEI. After removal of 8 bases from V and 0 bases from J, the junction contained 4 bases not matched to a gene.

The chain uses TRBV28 and TRBJ2-7; 9 bases agree with TRBD2. Trimming removed 5 bases from V and 7 bases from J; junction bases left unmatched: 12. From germline, CDR1 is MDHEN and CDR2 SYDVKM. The CDR3 covers 15 residues. The CDR3 is CASSTKAGGLWEQYF. The CDR3 DNA reads TGTGCCAGCAGTACTAAAGCGGGAGGACTATGGGAGCAGTACTTC.

This clone came up once. The chain combines TRBV30 with TRBJ1-1; possibly TRBD1 for D (6 bases). V lost 2 bases and J lost 4, with 11 bases in between. The germline CDR1 and CDR2 sequences are GTSNPN and SVGIG (reference sequence). The CDR3 runs 13 residues. The CDR3 protein is CAWSFGQLTEAFF. For the CDR3, the DNA is TGTGCCTGGAGTTTCGGACAGCTCACTGAAGCTTTCTTT.

The chain has TRBV12-5 and TRBJ1-4; maybe TRBD1 (6 bases). Germline V gene data show CDR1 as LGHNT and CDR2 as FRNRAP. Trimming shortened V by 5 bases and J by 4 bases, and 14 bases separated the two germline ends. This CDR3 is built from 15 residues. The chain's CDR3 is CASGTGAANNEKLFF. CDR3 DNA sequence: TGTGCTAGTGGTACGGGGGCTGCGAATAATGAAAAACTGTTTTTT.

This clone was seen once. This chain joins TRBV24-1 and TRBJ1-1, with D possibly matching TRBD1 (6 bases). V dropped 7 bases and J dropped 3 bases, with 11 bases sitting between them. The CDR3 covers 13 residues. Germline CDR1 reads KGHDR; CDR2 reads SFDVKD. The CDR3 loop is CATSAGGHTEAFF. The CDR3 nucleotides read TGTGCCACCAGCGCGGGGGGGCACACTGAAGCTTTCTTT.

With respect to this clone: The identical CDR3 is also encoded by other nucleotide sequences in the sample. The rearrangement joins TRBV9 to TRBJ1-4; 7 bases line up with TRBD1. Unmatched junction bases numbered 9, after V lost 3 bases and J lost 7 bases. Germline values: CDR1 SGDLS, CDR2 YYNGEE. The CDR3 covers 15 residues. DNA for the CDR3: TGTGCCAGCAGCGGAAGACAGGGCGCTAGTGAAAAACTGTTTTTT. Encoded protein: CASSGRQGASEKLFF.

The J gene is TRBJ2-3, the V gene TRBV7-2, with 7 bases aligning to TRBD1. CDR3 size: 19 residues. From germline, CDR1 is SGHTA and CDR2 FQGNSA. Germline trimming cut 2 bases from V and 0 bases from J; bases unmatched to any gene: 14. The DNA for the CDR3 is TGTGCCAGCAGCTTAAGAGGGTTTACAGGGGAGTCTAGCACAGATACGCAGTATTTT. It codes for CASSLRGFTGESSTDTQYF.

The V gene is TRBV19, the J gene TRBJ2-3; 7 bases match TRBD2. The J segment lost 3 bases and the V segment lost 5 bases, leaving 5 bases of the junction unmatched. Germline V gene lookup returns CDR1 LNHDA and CDR2 SQIVND (reference sequence). CDR3 length: 14 amino acids. CDR3 nucleotides: TGTGCCAGTAGTTGGGGAGGGCCGACAGATACGCAGTATTTT. This translates into CASSWGGPTDTQYF. The entire variable domain, with the rest obtained from reference TRBV19 and TRBJ2-3, is as follows: DGGITQSPKYLFRKEGQNVTLSCEQNLNHDAMYWYRQDPGQGLRLIYYSQIVNDFQKGDIAEGYSVSREKKESFPLTVTSAQKNPTAFYLCASSWGGPTDTQYFGPGTRLTVL.

The chain couples TRBV21-1 to TRBJ1-4; the table's D call TRBD1 went unverified against the DNA. TRBV21-1 is a pseudogene segment. This CDR3 has 19 residues. In DNA, the CDR3 is TGTGCCAGCAGCAAACCTAGCGTAAGGACAGGGAGATTGAGTGAAAAACTGTTTTTT. Amino acids: CASSKPSVRTGRLSEKLFF.

The CDR3 sequence: CASSPTGFADTQYF. In DNA, the CDR3 is TGTGCCAGCAGCCCTACAGGGTTCGCAGATACGCAGTATTTT. The V and J genes are TRBV28 and TRBJ2-3, with D possibly being TRBD1 (6 bases). Germline V CDR1 and CDR2: MDHEN, SYDVKM. The V end lost 6 bases, the J end lost 4 bases, and 14 bases lay between the germline ends. The CDR3 runs 14 residues.

This chain joins TRBV6-6 and TRBJ1-2; 9 bases are shared with TRBD1. V lost 10 bases and J lost 4; bases outside the gene matches: 10. Per germline, CDR1 MNHNY and CDR2 SVGAGI (reference sequence). This CDR3 has 14 residues. This CDR3 is CATGSLDRGYGYTF. CDR3 nucleotide sequence: TGTGCCACCGGATCCCTGGACAGGGGCTATGGCTACACCTTC.

The chain carries TRBV15 and TRBJ2-1, with D unclear. Germline CDR1 reads LNHNV; CDR2 reads YYDKDF (reference sequence). The V end was cut by 0 bases, the J end by 7 bases, with 13 bases between. CDR3 size: 15 residues. Here the CDR3 reads CATSREEKRYNEQFF. As DNA, the CDR3 is TGTGCCACCAGCAGAGAGGAGAAGAGGTATAATGAGCAGTTCTTC.

V and J are TRBV6-5 and TRBJ1-6; 8 nucleotides align to TRBD1. V shed 6 bases and J 7 bases; nucleotides not matched to a gene: 8. The germline CDR1 and CDR2 sequences are MNHEY and SVGAGI. The CDR3 runs 15 residues. CDR3 DNA: TGTGCCAGCAGCCGGACAGGGCTTGTAAATTCACCCCTCCACTTT. Translation gives CASSRTGLVNSPLHF.

V gene TRBV6-5 combines with J gene TRBJ1-1; possibly TRBD1 for D (5 bases). Trimming pared 6 bases from V and 2 bases from J, leaving 13 bases between. Per the germline V gene, CDR1 is MNHEY and CDR2 is SVGAGI. The CDR3 is 14 amino acids. The CDR3 protein is CASSPFGANTEAFF. The CDR3 nucleotides are TGTGCCAGCAGCCCCTTCGGGGCCAACACTGAAGCTTTCTTT.

The chain joins TRBV7-8 to TRBJ1-2; no reliable D call. Germline lookup yields CDR1 SGHVS and CDR2 FQNEAQ. The V gene lost 1 base and the J gene lost 2 bases, with 11 bases spanning the gap. The CDR3 spans 15 residues. CDR3 DNA sequence: TGTGCCAGCAGCTTAGAGAAGACAAGAAACTATGGCTACACCTTC. Its translation is CASSLEKTRNYGYTF. Full variable domain (missing parts from reference TRBV7-8 and TRBJ1-2): GAGVSQSPRYKVAKRGQDVALRCDPISGHVSLFWYQQALGQGPEFLTYFQNEAQLDKSGLPSDRFFAERPEGSVSTLKIQRTQQEDSAVYLCASSLEKTRNYGYTFGSGTRLTVV.

The rearrangement links TRBV20-1 to TRBJ2-7, with 7 bases identical to TRBD2. The CDR3 contains 11 residues. Germline CDR1 DFQATT, CDR2 SNEGSKA (reference sequence). In DNA, the CDR3 is TGCGCCGGGACTACCATCTACGAGCAGTACTTC. Its protein is CAGTTIYEQYF.

This chain links TRBV19 with TRBJ1-1, with D possibly TRBD1 on 5 matching bases. This CDR3 is 15 amino acids long. Trimming shortened V by 6 bases and J by 0 bases, and 14 bases separated the two germline ends. CDR1 is LNHDA, CDR2 SQIVND, per germline (reference sequence). CDR3 DNA: TGTGCCAGTAGGAACGGGGGGGTGATGAACACTGAAGCTTTCTTT. It translates to CASRNGGVMNTEAFF.

This sequence joins TRBV19 and TRBJ2-1; perhaps TRBD1 as D (5 bases). The germline V gene encodes CDR1 LNHDA and CDR2 SQIVND (reference sequence). Trimming removed 1 base at V and 7 bases at J, with 5 bases between. There are 12 residues in the CDR3. The CDR3: CASSIAGNEQFF. The CDR3 region has the DNA TGTGCCAGTAGTATAGCAGGGAATGAGCAGTTCTTC.

This sequence joins TRBV7-2 and TRBJ1-5; no firm D call. CDR3 length equals 13 residues. The germline gives CDR1 SGHTA, CDR2 FQGNSA. Trimming pared 3 bases from V and 3 bases from J, leaving 6 bases between. The CDR3 sequence: CASSLQINQPQHF. The CDR3, as DNA: TGTGCCAGCAGCTTGCAGATCAATCAGCCCCAGCATTTT.

This clone was observed a single time. This chain joins TRBV15 and TRBJ2-3; 10 bases map to TRBD2. Germline V gives CDR1 LNHNV, CDR2 YYDKDF (reference sequence). Germline trimming cut 2 bases from V and 1 base from J; bases unmatched to any gene: 0. The CDR3 length is 15 residues. This CDR3 reads CATSRLAGGTDTQYF. In nucleotides, the CDR3 is TGTGCCACCAGCAGACTAGCGGGAGGCACAGATACGCAGTATTTT.

The chain carries TRBV2 and TRBJ1-5; D gene unclear. The CDR3 extends over 14 amino acids. Trimming removed 7 bases at V and 3 bases at J, with 13 bases between. Germline V CDR1 and CDR2: SNHLY, FYNNEI. The DNA for the CDR3 is TGTGCCAGCACAGAGCTAGACATCAATCAGCCCCAGCATTTT. As protein: CASTELDINQPQHF. Complete variable domain (other parts from reference TRBV2 and TRBJ1-5): EPEVTQTPSHQVTQMGQEVILRCVPISNHLYFYWYRQILGQKVEFLVSFYNNEISEKSEIFDDQFSVERPDGSNFTLKIRSTKLEDSAMYFCASTELDINQPQHFGDGTRLSIL.

The chain uses TRBV7-9 and TRBJ2-1; 9 bases align to TRBD2. V gave up 2 bases and J gave up 5 bases; unmatched junction bases: 4. Per germline, CDR1 SEHNR and CDR2 FQNEAQ (reference sequence). The CDR3 is 15 amino acids. The CDR3 DNA is TGTGCCAGCAGCTTATTGCCTAGCGGGGACAATGAGCAGTTCTTC. Protein sequence: CASSLLPSGDNEQFF. Filled out from reference TRBV7-9 and TRBJ2-1, the complete variable domain reads DTGVSQNPRHKITKRGQNVTFRCDPISEHNRLYWYRQTLGQGPEFLTYFQNEAQLEKSRLLSDRFSAERPKGSFSTLEIQRTEQGDSAMYLCASSLLPSGDNEQFFGPGTRLTVL.

In this sample, this clone turned up a few times. This same CDR3 is encoded by further DNA sequences in the sample. This sequence joins TRBV5-1 and TRBJ1-2; D gene unclear. The germline CDR1 and CDR2 sequences are SGHRS and YFSETQ. CDR3 length: 14 amino acids. Trimming took 0 bases from V and 0 from J, leaving 6 bases between them. CDR3 protein: CASSLAAANYGYTF. CDR3 nucleotide sequence: TGCGCCAGCAGCTTGGCGGCCGCTAACTATGGCTACACCTTC.

J is TRBJ2-1 and V is TRBV7-2, with TRBD1 as a possible D gene (6 bases). Per germline, CDR1 SGHTA and CDR2 FQGNSA. V lost 6 bases and J lost 1, with 16 bases in between. The CDR3 has 16 residues. The CDR3 DNA is TGTGCCAGCAGTTACCGAGGGGGACCTTCCTACAATGAGCAGTTCTTC. As protein: CASSYRGGPSYNEQFF.

The rearrangement uses TRBV5-1 and TRBJ2-5, with D hard to call. V gave up 0 bases and J gave up 2 bases, with 8 bases separating them. This CDR3 has 14 amino acids. Germline V lookup: CDR1 SGHRS, CDR2 YFSETQ. The DNA of the CDR3 is TGCGCCAGCAGCTTGGGAATGGGGCAAGAGACCCAGTACTTC. Amino acid sequence: CASSLGMGQETQYF.

The gene calls are TRBV5-8 and TRBJ2-7; TRBD1 matches 10 bases. CDR3 length equals 14 residues. V shed 4 bases and J 5 bases; nucleotides not matched to a gene: 6. Germline V gene data show CDR1 as SGHTS and CDR2 as YDEGEE. The CDR3 protein is CASSKGQGIDEQYF. CDR3 nucleotide sequence: TGTGCCAGCAGCAAGGGACAGGGGATCGACGAGCAGTACTTC.

This clone occurred a few times. The rearrangement joins TRBV4-1 to TRBJ2-2, with 9 positions matching TRBD2. Trimming cost V 1 base and J 2 bases; bases outside gene matches: 17. Germline-derived CDR1 and CDR2 are MGHRA and YSYEKL. CDR3 length: 21 amino acids. The CDR3 loop is CASSQGRNWVAGVSNTGELFF. The CDR3 nucleotides are TGCGCCAGCAGCCAAGGGCGGAATTGGGTAGCGGGAGTTTCCAACACCGGGGAGCTGTTTTTT.